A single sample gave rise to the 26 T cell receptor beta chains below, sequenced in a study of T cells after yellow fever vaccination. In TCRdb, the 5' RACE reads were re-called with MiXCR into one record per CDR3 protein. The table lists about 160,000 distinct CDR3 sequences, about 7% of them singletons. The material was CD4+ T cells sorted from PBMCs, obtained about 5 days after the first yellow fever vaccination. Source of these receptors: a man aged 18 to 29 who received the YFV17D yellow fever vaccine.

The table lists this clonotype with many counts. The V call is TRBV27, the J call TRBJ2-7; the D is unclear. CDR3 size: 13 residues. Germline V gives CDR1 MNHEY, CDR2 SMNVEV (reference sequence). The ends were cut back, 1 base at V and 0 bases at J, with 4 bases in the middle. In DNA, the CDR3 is TGTGCCAGCAGTTTATACAGCTCCTACGAGCAGTACTTC. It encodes CASSLYSSYEQYF.

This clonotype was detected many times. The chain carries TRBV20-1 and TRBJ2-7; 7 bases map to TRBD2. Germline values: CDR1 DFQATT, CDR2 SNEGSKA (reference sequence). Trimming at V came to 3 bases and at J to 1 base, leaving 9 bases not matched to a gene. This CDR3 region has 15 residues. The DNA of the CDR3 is TGCAGTGCTAGGGGTCAGCGGGGCGATTCCTACGAGCAGTACTTC. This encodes CSARGQRGDSYEQYF.

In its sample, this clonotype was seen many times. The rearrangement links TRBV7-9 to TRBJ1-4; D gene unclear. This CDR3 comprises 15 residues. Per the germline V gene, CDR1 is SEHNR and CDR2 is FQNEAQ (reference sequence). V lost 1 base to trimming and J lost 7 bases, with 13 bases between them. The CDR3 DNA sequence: TGTGCCAGCAGCTTAGACTGGGTGGCCGGTGAAAAACTGTTTTTT. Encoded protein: CASSLDWVAGEKLFF.

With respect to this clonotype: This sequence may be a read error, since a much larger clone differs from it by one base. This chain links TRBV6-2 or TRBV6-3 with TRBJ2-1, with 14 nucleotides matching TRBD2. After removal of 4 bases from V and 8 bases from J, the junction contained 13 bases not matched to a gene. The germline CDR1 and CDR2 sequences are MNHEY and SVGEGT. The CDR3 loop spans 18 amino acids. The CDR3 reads CASSSRLAGGPSRYEQFF. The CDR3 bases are TGTGCCAGCAGTTCCCGACTAGCGGGGGGGCCAAGTAGATATGAGCAGTTCTTC.

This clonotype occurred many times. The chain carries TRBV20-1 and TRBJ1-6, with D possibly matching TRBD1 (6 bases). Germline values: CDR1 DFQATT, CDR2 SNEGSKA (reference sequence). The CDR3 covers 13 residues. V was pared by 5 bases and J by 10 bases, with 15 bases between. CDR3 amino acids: CSADGGGESPLHF. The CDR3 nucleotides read TGCAGTGCTGATGGGGGGGGCGAATCACCCCTCCACTTT.

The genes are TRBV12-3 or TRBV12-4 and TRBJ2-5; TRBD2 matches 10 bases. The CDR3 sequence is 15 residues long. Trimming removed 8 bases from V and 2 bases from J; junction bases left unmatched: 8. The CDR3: CASGSLAGEQETQYF. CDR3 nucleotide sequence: TGTGCCAGCGGATCCCTAGCGGGGGAGCAAGAGACCCAGTACTTC.

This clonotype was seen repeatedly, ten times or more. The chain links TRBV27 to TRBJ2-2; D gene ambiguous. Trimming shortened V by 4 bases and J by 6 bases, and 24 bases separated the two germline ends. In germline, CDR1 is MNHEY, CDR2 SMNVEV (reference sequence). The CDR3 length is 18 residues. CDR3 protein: CASSYPTAAGPPSGELFF. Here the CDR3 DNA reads TGTGCCAGCAGTTACCCCACCGCGGCAGGCCCCCCTTCCGGGGAGCTGTTTTTT.

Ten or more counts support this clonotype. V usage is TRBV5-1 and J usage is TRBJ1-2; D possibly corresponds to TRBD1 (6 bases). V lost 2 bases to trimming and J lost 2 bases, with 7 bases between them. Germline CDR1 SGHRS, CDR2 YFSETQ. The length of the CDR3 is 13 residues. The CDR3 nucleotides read TGCGCCAGCAGCTTTACAGGGAACTATGGCTACACCTTC. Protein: CASSFTGNYGYTF.

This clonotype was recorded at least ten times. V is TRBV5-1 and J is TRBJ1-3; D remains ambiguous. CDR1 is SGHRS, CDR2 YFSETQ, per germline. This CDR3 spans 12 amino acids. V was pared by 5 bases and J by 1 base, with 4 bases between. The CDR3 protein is CASRESGNTIYF. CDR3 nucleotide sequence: TGCGCCAGCAGGGAATCTGGAAACACCATATATTTT.

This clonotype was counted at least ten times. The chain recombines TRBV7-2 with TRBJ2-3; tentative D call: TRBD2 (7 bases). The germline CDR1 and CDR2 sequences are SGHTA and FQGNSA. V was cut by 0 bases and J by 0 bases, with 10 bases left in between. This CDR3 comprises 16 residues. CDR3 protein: CASSLAGGPSTDTQYF. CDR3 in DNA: TGTGCCAGCAGCTTAGCGGGGGGGCCTAGCACAGATACGCAGTATTTT.

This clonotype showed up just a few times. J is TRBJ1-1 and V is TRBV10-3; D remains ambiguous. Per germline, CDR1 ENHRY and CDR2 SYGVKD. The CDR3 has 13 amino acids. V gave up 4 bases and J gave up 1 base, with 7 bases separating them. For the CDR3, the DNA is TGTGCCATCAGTGGACAAGAGAACACTGAAGCTTTCTTT. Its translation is CAISGQENTEAFF.

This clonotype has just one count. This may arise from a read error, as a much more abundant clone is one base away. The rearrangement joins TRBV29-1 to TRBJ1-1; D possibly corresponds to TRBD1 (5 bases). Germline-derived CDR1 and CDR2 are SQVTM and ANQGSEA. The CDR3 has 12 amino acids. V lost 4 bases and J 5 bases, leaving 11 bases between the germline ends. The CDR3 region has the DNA TGCAGCGTTGTGGGGGGGAGGACTGAAGCTTTCTTT. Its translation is CSVVGGRTEAFF.

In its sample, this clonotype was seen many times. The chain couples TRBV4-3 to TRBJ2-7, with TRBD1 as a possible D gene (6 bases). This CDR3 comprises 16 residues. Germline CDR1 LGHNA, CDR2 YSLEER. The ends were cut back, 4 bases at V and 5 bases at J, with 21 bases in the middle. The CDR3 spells CASSPSWDNLYHEQYF. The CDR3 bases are TGCGCCAGCAGCCCATCTTGGGACAACCTCTACCACGAGCAGTACTTC.

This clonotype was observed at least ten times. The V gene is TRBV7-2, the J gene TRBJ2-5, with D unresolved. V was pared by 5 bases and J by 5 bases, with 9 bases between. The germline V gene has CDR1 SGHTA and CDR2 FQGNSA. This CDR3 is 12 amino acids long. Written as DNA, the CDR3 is TGTGCCAGCAGCAGACCCTCGGAGACCCAGTACTTC. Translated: CASSRPSETQYF.

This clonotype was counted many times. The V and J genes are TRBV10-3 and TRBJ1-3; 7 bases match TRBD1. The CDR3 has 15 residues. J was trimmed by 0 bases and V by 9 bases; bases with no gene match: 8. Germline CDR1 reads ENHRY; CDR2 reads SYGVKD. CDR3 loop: CAIRQGLGSGNTIYF. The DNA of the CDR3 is TGTGCCATAAGACAGGGTCTCGGCTCTGGAAACACCATATATTTT.

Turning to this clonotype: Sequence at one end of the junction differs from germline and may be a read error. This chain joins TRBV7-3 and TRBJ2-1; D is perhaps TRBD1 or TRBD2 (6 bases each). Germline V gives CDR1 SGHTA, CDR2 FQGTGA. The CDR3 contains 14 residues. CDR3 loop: CASSGRQGYNEQLF. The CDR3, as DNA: TGTGCCAGCAGCGGGAGGCAGGGGTACAATGAGCAGTTATTC. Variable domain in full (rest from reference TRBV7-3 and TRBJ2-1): GAGVSQTPSNKVTEKGKYVELRCDPISGHTALYWYRQSLGQGPEFLIYFQGTGAADDSGLPNDRFFAVRPEGSVSTLKIQRTERGDSAVYLCASSGRQGYNEQLFGPGTRLTVL.

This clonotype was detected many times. CDR3 DNA: TGTGCCAGCGGATCCGGGACTTACTACGAGCAGTACGTC. Its protein product is CASGSGTYYEQYV. This sequence joins TRBV11-1 and TRBJ2-7, with D maybe TRBD2 (6 bases). Germline V gene sequence: CDR1 SGHAT, CDR2 FQDESV (reference sequence). V gave up 8 bases and J gave up 3 bases, with 14 bases separating them. This CDR3 comprises 13 residues.

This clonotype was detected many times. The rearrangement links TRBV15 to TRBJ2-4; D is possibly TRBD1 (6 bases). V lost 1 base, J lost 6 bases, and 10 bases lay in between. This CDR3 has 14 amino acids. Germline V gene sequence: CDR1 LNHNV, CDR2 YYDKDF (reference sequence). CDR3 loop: CATSRVKDRNIQYF. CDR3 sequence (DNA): TGTGCCACCAGCAGAGTTAAGGACAGAAACATTCAGTACTTC.

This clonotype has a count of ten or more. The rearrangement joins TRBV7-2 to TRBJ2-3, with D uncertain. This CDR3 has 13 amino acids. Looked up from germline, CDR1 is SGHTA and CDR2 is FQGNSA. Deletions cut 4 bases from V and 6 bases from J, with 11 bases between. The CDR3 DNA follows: TGTGCCAGCAGCTCTCCTTTCCGGGATACGCAGTATTTT. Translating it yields CASSSPFRDTQYF.

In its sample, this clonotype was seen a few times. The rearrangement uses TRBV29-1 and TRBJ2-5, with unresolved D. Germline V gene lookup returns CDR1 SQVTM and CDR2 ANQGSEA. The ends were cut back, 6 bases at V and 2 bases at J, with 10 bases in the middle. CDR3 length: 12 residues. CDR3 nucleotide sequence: TGCAGCGTAGACCAGCAGCAAGAGACCCAGTACTTC. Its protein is CSVDQQQETQYF.

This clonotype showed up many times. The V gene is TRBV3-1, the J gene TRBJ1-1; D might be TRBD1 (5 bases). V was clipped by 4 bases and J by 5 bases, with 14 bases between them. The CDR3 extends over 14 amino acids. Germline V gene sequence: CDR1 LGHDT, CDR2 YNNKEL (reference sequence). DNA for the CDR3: TGTGCCAGCAGCCCAATAACAACAGGAACTGAAGCTTTCTTT. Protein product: CASSPITTGTEAFF.

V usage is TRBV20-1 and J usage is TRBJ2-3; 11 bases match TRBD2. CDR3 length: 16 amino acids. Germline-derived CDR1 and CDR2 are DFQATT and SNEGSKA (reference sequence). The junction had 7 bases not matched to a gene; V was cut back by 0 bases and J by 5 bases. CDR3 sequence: CSAREILAGGRDTQYF. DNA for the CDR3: TGCAGTGCTAGAGAAATATTAGCGGGGGGGAGAGATACGCAGTATTTT.

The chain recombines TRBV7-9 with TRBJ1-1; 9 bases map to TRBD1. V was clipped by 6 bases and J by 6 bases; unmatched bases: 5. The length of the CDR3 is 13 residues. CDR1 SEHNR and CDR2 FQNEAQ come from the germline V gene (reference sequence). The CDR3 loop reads CASRLTGGAEAFF. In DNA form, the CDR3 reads TGTGCCAGCAGGTTGACAGGGGGGGCTGAAGCTTTCTTT.

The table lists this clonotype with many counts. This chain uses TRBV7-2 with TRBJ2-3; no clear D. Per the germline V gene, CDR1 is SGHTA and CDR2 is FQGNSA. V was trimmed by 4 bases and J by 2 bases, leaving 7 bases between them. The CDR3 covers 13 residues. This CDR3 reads CASSYRPTDTQYF. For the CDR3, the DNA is TGTGCCAGCAGCTACCGCCCCACAGATACGCAGTATTTT.

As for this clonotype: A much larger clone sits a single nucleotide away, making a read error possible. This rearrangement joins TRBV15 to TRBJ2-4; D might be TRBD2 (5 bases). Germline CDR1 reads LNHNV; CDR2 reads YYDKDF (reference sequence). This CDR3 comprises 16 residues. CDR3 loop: CATSSGNTRVKNMQYF. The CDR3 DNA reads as TGTGCCACCAGCAGCGGAAACACGAGGGTCAAAAACATGCAGTACTTC.

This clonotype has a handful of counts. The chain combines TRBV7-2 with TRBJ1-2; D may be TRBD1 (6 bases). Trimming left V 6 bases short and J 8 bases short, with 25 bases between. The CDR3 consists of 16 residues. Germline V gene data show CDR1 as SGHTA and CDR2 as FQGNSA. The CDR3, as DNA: TGTGCCAGCAGACCCTCAGGAGCAGGGGCGATGAAAGGCTACACCTTC. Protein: CASRPSGAGAMKGYTF.